What follows are 23 T cell receptor beta chains derived from one specimen sequenced in a study of identical twins. From the 5' RACE reads, TCRdb called clonotypes with MiXCR, one entry per CDR3 protein. The sample comprises about 660,000 distinct CDR3 sequences, 8% to 9% of which are singletons, and 0.98% rests with the top ten. The same sample was also studied in work on yellow fever vaccine responses in identical twins.

The sequenced sample was PBMCs. The source is a woman younger than 30 in good health.

The V call is TRBV7-2, the J call TRBJ2-1; D remains ambiguous. The CDR3 runs to 15 residues. V lost 0 bases and J 1 base, leaving 7 bases between the germline ends. Germline V CDR1 and CDR2: SGHTA, FQGNSA. The CDR3: CASSLAQMSYNEQFF. CDR3 nucleotides: TGTGCCAGCAGCTTAGCACAGATGTCCTACAATGAGCAGTTCTTC.

As for this clonotype: This may be a read error, as it is one base from a much larger clone. The V and J genes are TRBV29-1 and TRBJ2-1, with 8 bases that match TRBD2. V was clipped by 4 bases and J by 11 bases; unmatched bases: 13. CDR3 length: 14 amino acids. Per germline, CDR1 SQVTM and CDR2 ANQGSEA. CDR3: CSVVSSGSTGKQFF. CDR3 DNA: TGCAGCGTTGTATCGAGCGGGAGTACTGGTAAGCAGTTCTTC.

This clonotype was observed a few times. The genes are TRBV15 and TRBJ2-7, with TRBD1 identical over 8 bases. The V gene's germline CDR1 is LNHNV and CDR2 YYDKDF (reference sequence). J gave up 3 bases and V 6 bases, and 7 bases lay outside the gene matches. This CDR3 has 14 amino acids. Here the CDR3 DNA reads TGTGCCACCAGTGCACGGACAGGGAGCTACGAGCAGTACTTC. Translating gives CATSARTGSYEQYF.

This clonotype was seen more than once but under ten times. The V call is TRBV30, the J call TRBJ1-5; D gene uncertain. V lost 0 bases, J lost 1 base, and 7 bases lay in between. The CDR3 is made up of 14 amino acids. From germline, CDR1 is GTSNPN and CDR2 SVGIG (reference sequence). CDR3 DNA: TGTGCCTGGAGTGTAGGACGGAGCAATCAGCCCCAGCATTTT. This gives the protein CAWSVGRSNQPQHF.

This clonotype was observed a handful of times. The gene calls are TRBV7-9 and TRBJ1-1, with D possibly being TRBD1 (5 bases). Trimming took 1 base from V and 4 from J, leaving 16 bases between them. The CDR3 length is 16 residues. Germline V CDR1 and CDR2: SEHNR, FQNEAQ (reference sequence). CDR3 region: CASSLVGGGVVTEAFF. CDR3 coding DNA: TGTGCCAGCAGCTTAGTCGGGGGTGGAGTCGTCACTGAAGCTTTCTTT.

This clonotype was seen many times. This rearrangement joins TRBV25-1 to TRBJ2-1; a weak D match, TRBD2 (6 bases). Trimming cost V 6 bases and J 8 bases, with 17 bases left between them. Germline V gene data show CDR1 as MGHDK and CDR2 as SYGVNS. CDR3 size: 14 residues. CDR3 in amino acids: CASRGLQGLHEQFF. Here the CDR3 DNA reads TGTGCCAGCAGGGGGCTTCAGGGACTCCATGAGCAGTTCTTC.

This clonotype was counted at least ten times. The chain uses TRBV21-1 and TRBJ1-1; the D segment call TRBD1 is taken from the table without a DNA check. TRBV21-1 is designated a pseudogene. This CDR3 is built from 17 residues. CDR3 bases: TGTGCCAGCAGCAAAGGGGGTAGTCCAGGGGGCTACACTGAAGCTTTCTTT. Amino acids: CASSKGGSPGGYTEAFF.

This clonotype was observed a handful of times. The CDR3 is CASSPLSGSTDTQYF. The CDR3 nucleotides are TGTGCCAGCAGTCCTCTTAGCGGGAGCACAGATACGCAGTATTTT. The J gene is TRBJ2-3, the V gene TRBV27, with 7 bases that match TRBD2. The length of the CDR3 is 15 residues. CDR1 and CDR2 from the germline V gene are MNHEY and SMNVEV (reference sequence). V gave up 5 bases and J gave up 0 bases; unmatched junction bases: 5.

The chain couples TRBV6-4 to TRBJ2-1, with a tentative D call TRBD2 (7 bases). Trimming removed 2 bases from V and 8 bases from J, with 13 bases in between. This CDR3 comprises 14 residues. Germline CDR1 and CDR2: MRHNA and SNTAGT. CDR3 sequence (DNA): TGTGCCAGCAGTGACGGGACTAAGGGGGATGAGCAGTTCTTC. Its translation is CASSDGTKGDEQFF.

This clonotype was seen only a few times. The rearrangement joins TRBV20-1 to TRBJ1-2; unclear D gene. Germline CDR1 is DFQATT and CDR2 is SNEGSKA (reference sequence). V dropped 0 bases and J dropped 4 bases, with 12 bases sitting between them. This CDR3 has 14 amino acids. The CDR3 DNA follows: TGCAGTGCTAGAGATACCCCGGACGGCTATGGCTACACCTTC. Protein: CSARDTPDGYGYTF.

The V and J genes are TRBV28 and TRBJ2-7, with D perhaps matching TRBD2 (6 bases). This CDR3 region has 14 residues. V gave up 2 bases and J gave up 2 bases, with 10 bases separating them. In germline, CDR1 is MDHEN, CDR2 SYDVKM. The CDR3 protein is CASSLGGPPYEQYF. DNA for the CDR3: TGTGCCAGCAGTTTAGGAGGGCCGCCCTACGAGCAGTACTTC.

The chain links TRBV20-1 to TRBJ2-7; D tentatively fits TRBD1 or TRBD2 (6 bases each). Trimming took 2 bases from V and 4 from J, leaving 18 bases between them. CDR1 and CDR2 from the germline V gene are DFQATT and SNEGSKA (reference sequence). CDR3 length: 15 amino acids. This CDR3 reads CSARNWGAPSYEQYF. DNA of the CDR3: TGCAGTGCTAGAAATTGGGGGGCACCGTCATACGAGCAGTACTTC.

The chain combines TRBV7-2 with TRBJ2-5, with D uncertain. Per germline, CDR1 SGHTA and CDR2 FQGNSA. Trimming removed 4 bases from V and 2 bases from J, with 8 bases in between. CDR3 length equals 13 residues. The CDR3 DNA reads as TGTGCCAGCAGCTCGGGCGCTCAAGAGACCCAGTACTTC. Residues: CASSSGAQETQYF. The variable domain in full, with the rest retrieved from reference TRBV7-2 and TRBJ2-5, is GAGVSQSPSNKVTEKGKDVELRCDPISGHTALYWYRQSLGQGLEFLIYFQGNSAPDKSGLPSDRFSAERTGGSVSTLTIQRTQQEDSAVYLCASSSGAQETQYFGPGTRLLVL.

This clonotype has a single count. This may stem from a read error, because a much larger clone lies one nucleotide away. The V gene is TRBV3-1, the J gene TRBJ2-5; TRBD2 matches 9 bases. There are 14 residues in the CDR3. Losses at the gene ends were 5 bases for V and 5 bases for J; bases not matched to a gene: 6. CDR1 and CDR2 (germline): LGHDT, YNNKEL (reference sequence). CDR3 coding DNA: TGTGCCAGCAGCTTAGCGGGAGAGAAGGAGACCCAGTACTTC. Its protein is CASSLAGEKETQYF.

This clonotype was counted between two and nine times. The V and J genes are TRBV7-3 and TRBJ2-7; D is unclear. The V and J ends lost 1 base and 0 bases respectively, with 10 bases between them. The CDR3 contains 15 residues. Germline V gene data show CDR1 as SGHTA and CDR2 as FQGTGA. CDR3 in DNA: TGTGCCAGCAGCTTAAATTTTAGGGTCTCCTACGAGCAGTACTTC. This gives the protein CASSLNFRVSYEQYF.

This clonotype has a handful of counts. This chain joins TRBV12-3 or TRBV12-4 and TRBJ2-1; 11 positions agree with TRBD2. CDR3 length equals 15 residues. J lost 6 bases, V lost 6 bases, and 7 bases had no gene match. The CDR3 DNA sequence: TGTGCCAGCAGACATAGCGGGGGGGCTGGCAATGAGCAGTTCTTC. This gives the protein CASRHSGGAGNEQFF.

This chain uses TRBV20-1 with TRBJ2-3; a possible D gene is TRBD1 (6 bases). CDR3 length: 16 residues. The V and J ends lost 0 bases and 3 bases respectively, with 16 bases between them. Germline CDR1 and CDR2: DFQATT and SNEGSKA (reference sequence). The chain's CDR3 is CSARETTGFRTDTQYF. CDR3 nucleotides: TGCAGTGCTAGAGAGACGACAGGTTTTAGAACAGATACGCAGTATTTT.

This clonotype has ten or more counts. CDR3 region: CASSSSGRGHEQFF. The CDR3 DNA is TGTGCCAGCAGTTCTAGCGGGAGAGGGCATGAGCAGTTCTTC. V usage is TRBV12-3 or TRBV12-4 and J usage is TRBJ2-1; 10 bases line up with TRBD2. Trimming removed 4 bases from V and 8 bases from J; junction bases left unmatched: 5. This CDR3 has 14 residues.

The chain recombines TRBV11-2 with TRBJ2-2; possibly TRBD1 for D (6 bases). Trimming removed 5 bases from V and 9 bases from J, with 16 bases in between. The CDR3 loop spans 14 amino acids. Germline V CDR1 and CDR2: SGHAT, FQNNGV. The CDR3 DNA follows: TGTGCCAGCAGCCCCTACCCGACAGGCCGGGAGCTGTTTTTT. Its translation is CASSPYPTGRELFF.

This chain links TRBV7-8 with TRBJ2-5; 9 nucleotides match TRBD1. With 1 base clipped from V and 1 base from J, the junction kept 4 bases outside the gene matches. The CDR3 sequence is 16 residues long. CDR1 SGHVS and CDR2 FQNEAQ come from the germline V gene. The CDR3 nucleotides read TGTGCCAGCAGCTTAGAGGGGACAGGGTTCCAAGAGACCCAGTACTTC. Encoded protein: CASSLEGTGFQETQYF. Filled out from reference TRBV7-8 and TRBJ2-5, the complete variable domain reads GAGVSQSPRYKVAKRGQDVALRCDPISGHVSLFWYQQALGQGPEFLTYFQNEAQLDKSGLPSDRFFAERPEGSVSTLKIQRTQQEDSAVYLCASSLEGTGFQETQYFGPGTRLLVL.

The chain has TRBV18 and TRBJ2-2, with D maybe TRBD2 (6 bases). Trimming left V 0 bases short and J 5 bases short, with 13 bases between. CDR1 is KGHSH and CDR2 is LQKENI in the germline V gene. The CDR3 runs 16 residues. CDR3 in amino acids: CASSPPGLGRTGELFF. The CDR3 bases are TGTGCCAGCTCACCACCTGGGCTCGGGAGAACCGGGGAGCTGTTTTTT.

This clonotype has a single count. The chain combines TRBV30 with TRBJ2-3; weak D call: TRBD2 (5 bases). With 3 bases removed from V and 0 bases from J, the gap between germline ends came to 7 bases. Germline V gives CDR1 GTSNPN, CDR2 SVGIG (reference sequence). The CDR3 is made up of 13 amino acids. The CDR3 loop is CAWRRASTDTQYF. The DNA for the CDR3 is TGTGCCTGGAGGAGGGCGAGCACAGATACGCAGTATTTT. Full variable domain (missing parts from reference TRBV30 and TRBJ2-3): SQTIHQWPATLVQPVGSPLSLECTVEGTSNPNLYWYRQAAGRGLQLLFYSVGIGQISSEVPQNLSASRPQDRQFILSSKKLLLSDSGFYLCAWRRASTDTQYFGPGTRLTVL.

J is TRBJ2-1 and V is TRBV20-1; a weak D match, TRBD2 (6 bases). The germline V and J ends were trimmed by 0 bases and 5 bases, with 8 bases remaining between them. The germline V gene has CDR1 DFQATT and CDR2 SNEGSKA (reference sequence). The CDR3 covers 13 residues. CDR3 protein: CSARDRLDNEQFF. The CDR3 nucleotides are TGCAGTGCTAGAGATCGACTAGACAATGAGCAGTTCTTC.